This entry lists 17 T cell receptor beta chains sequenced from one sample in a study of shared clonotypes between healthy human individuals. Clones were sequenced by immunoSEQ multiplex PCR, and TCRdb holds only the in-frame ones, with some missing. The sample consists of 2 million to 3 million clones, 90% to 95% of them appearing once. Sequenced material: naive CD4+ T cells from PBMCs. As to subset: CD45RA+ positively selected. The source is a man younger than 30 in good health. Some clones in this sample may be carry-over from other donors' samples.

The V gene is TRBV6-6, the J gene TRBJ2-7, with TRBD1 matching over 10 bases. V was pared by 6 bases and J by 11 bases, with 16 bases of the junction left unmatched. There are 15 residues in the CDR3. Germline CDR1 is MNHNY and CDR2 is SVGAGI (reference sequence). The CDR3 DNA reads as TGTGCCAGCAGGCCATGGGGGACAGGGGTGTCGTGGGAGTACTTC. Its protein product is CASRPWGTGVSWEYF.

The V and J genes are TRBV27 and TRBJ1-1; D is unresolved. CDR3 length: 14 residues. The ends were cut back, 3 bases at V and 0 bases at J, with 8 bases in the middle. Germline assignment: CDR1 MNHEY and CDR2 SMNVEV (reference sequence). The CDR3, as DNA: TGTGCCAGCAGTTTGCGGCCGATGAACACTGAAGCTTTCTTT. Translated: CASSLRPMNTEAFF.

The chain combines TRBV30 with TRBJ1-3, with D unresolved. Germline CDR1 and CDR2: GTSNPN and SVGIG (reference sequence). The length of the CDR3 is 13 residues. V dropped 4 bases and J dropped 4 bases, with 11 bases sitting between them. CDR3 bases: TGTGCCTGGAATGGTGTGTCCGGAAACACCATATATTTT. It yields the protein CAWNGVSGNTIYF.

The chain is built from TRBV2 and TRBJ1-1, with 11 bases that match TRBD1. V dropped 4 bases and J dropped 1; count of bases not matched to a gene: 2. Germline CDR1 and CDR2: SNHLY and FYNNEI. The CDR3 runs 15 residues. The CDR3 nucleotides read TGTGCCAGCAGTGCGGGACAGGGGGAGAACACTGAAGCTTTCTTT. It translates to CASSAGQGENTEAFF. The full variable domain, its missing parts supplied by reference TRBV2 and TRBJ1-1, is EPEVTQTPSHQVTQMGQEVILRCVPISNHLYFYWYRQILGQKVEFLVSFYNNEISEKSEIFDDQFSVERPDGSNFTLKIRSTKLEDSAMYFCASSAGQGENTEAFFGQGTRLTVV.

The J gene is TRBJ2-7, the V gene TRBV4-1, with D uncertain. Trimming took 1 base from V and 2 from J, leaving 15 bases between them. The CDR3 runs 16 residues. Germline-derived CDR1 and CDR2 are MGHRA and YSYEKL. Written as DNA, the CDR3 is TGCGCCAGCAGCCAAGCGTTTGCTTCTCGACCCTACGAGCAGTACTTC. Encoded protein: CASSQAFASRPYEQYF.

The chain joins TRBV7-9 to TRBJ1-4; TRBD1 matches at 9 bases. With 3 bases clipped from V and 8 bases from J, the junction kept 7 bases outside the gene matches. The length of the CDR3 is 15 residues. Germline CDR1 is SEHNR and CDR2 is FQNEAQ (reference sequence). The CDR3 reads CASSFGGTGKEKLFF. The CDR3 DNA reads TGTGCCAGCAGCTTTGGCGGGACAGGGAAGGAAAAACTGTTTTTT.

The chain couples TRBV6-4 to TRBJ2-2; 10 bases are a match to TRBD1. Germline V gene sequence: CDR1 MRHNA, CDR2 SNTAGT. J was trimmed by 7 bases and V by 6 bases; bases with no gene match: 5. The length of the CDR3 is 14 residues. The CDR3 here is CASRGQGSGGELFF. For the CDR3, the DNA is TGTGCCAGCAGGGGACAGGGGTCTGGCGGGGAGCTGTTTTTT.

The chain employs TRBV2 and TRBJ2-1; D not resolved. Trimming cost V 8 bases and J 10 bases, with 12 bases left between them. The CDR3 contains 11 residues. Germline V gene lookup returns CDR1 SNHLY and CDR2 FYNNEI. The CDR3 is CASLSYVEQFF. DNA of the CDR3: TGTGCCAGCCTTTCCTACGTCGAGCAGTTCTTC. Filled out from reference TRBV2 and TRBJ2-1, the complete variable domain reads EPEVTQTPSHQVTQMGQEVILRCVPISNHLYFYWYRQILGQKVEFLVSFYNNEISEKSEIFDDQFSVERPDGSNFTLKIRSTKLEDSAMYFCASLSYVEQFFGPGTRLTVL.

This clone was seen only once. The rearrangement uses TRBV5-1 and TRBJ2-3, with no clear D. The ends were cut back, 0 bases at V and 2 bases at J, with 7 bases in the middle. The CDR3 runs 14 residues. CDR1 is SGHRS, CDR2 YFSETQ, per germline. In DNA form, the CDR3 reads TGCGCCAGCAGCTTGGCGGTCTACACAGATACGCAGTATTTT. Its protein is CASSLAVYTDTQYF.

V usage is TRBV7-2 and J usage is TRBJ2-7, with D unclear. The CDR3 is 13 amino acids. CDR1 and CDR2 from the germline V gene are SGHTA and FQGNSA. Trimming cost V 6 bases and J 1 base, with 10 bases left between them. For the CDR3, the DNA is TGTGCCAGCAGTCTCGACCAGTCCTACGAGCAGTACTTC. Its protein is CASSLDQSYEQYF.

The chain employs TRBV28 and TRBJ2-1, with unresolved D. The CDR3 loop spans 16 amino acids. Germline-derived CDR1 and CDR2 are MDHEN and SYDVKM. Trimming pared 7 bases from V and 8 bases from J, leaving 24 bases between. Here the CDR3 reads CASTRAPVGYRDEQFF. The DNA of the CDR3 is TGTGCCAGCACCAGAGCCCCGGTCGGGTATAGAGATGAGCAGTTCTTC.

This clone appeared once. The chain uses TRBV19 and TRBJ2-1; D unclear. CDR3 length equals 14 residues. Trimming left V 5 bases short and J 8 bases short, with 16 bases between. Germline values: CDR1 LNHDA, CDR2 SQIVND (reference sequence). The DNA for the CDR3 is TGTGCCAGTAGTCTACAGCCTGCTAGGGATGAGCAGTTCTTC. It encodes CASSLQPARDEQFF. Variable domain in full (rest from reference TRBV19 and TRBJ2-1): DGGITQSPKYLFRKEGQNVTLSCEQNLNHDAMYWYRQDPGQGLRLIYYSQIVNDFQKGDIAEGYSVSREKKESFPLTVTSAQKNPTAFYLCASSLQPARDEQFFGPGTRLTVL.

This clone appeared once. V is TRBV4-2 and J is TRBJ2-7; D is possibly TRBD2 (5 bases). From germline, CDR1 is LGHNA and CDR2 YNFKEQ. This CDR3 region has 15 residues. Trimming shortened V by 1 base and J by 4 bases, and 14 bases separated the two germline ends. The CDR3 DNA follows: TGTGCCAGCAGCCAAGTCCTTGATAGCGCGTACGAGCAGTACTTC. It translates to CASSQVLDSAYEQYF.

This clone came up once. Other DNA sequences within the sample encode an identical CDR3. This chain joins TRBV27 and TRBJ1-1; D unresolved. The CDR3 is 13 amino acids. With 3 bases removed from V and 0 bases from J, the gap between germline ends came to 5 bases. The germline V gene has CDR1 MNHEY and CDR2 SMNVEV (reference sequence). CDR3 loop: CASSLRLNTEAFF. The DNA for the CDR3 is TGTGCCAGCAGTTTGAGGCTGAACACTGAAGCTTTCTTT.

The chain has TRBV6-1 and TRBJ1-2; a possible D gene is TRBD1 (6 bases). The CDR3 runs to 16 residues. V dropped 4 bases and J dropped 4 bases, with 19 bases sitting between them. The germline V gene has CDR1 MNHNS and CDR2 SASEGT. CDR3 residues: CASSGDAGRGSYGYTF. The CDR3 nucleotides read TGTGCCAGCAGTGGTGATGCTGGCAGGGGAAGCTATGGCTACACCTTC.

CDR3 DNA sequence: TGTGCCAGCAGTGAGTCCGGGACTAGATTCCCAGATACGCAGTATTTT. Its translation is CASSESGTRFPDTQYF. The chain employs TRBV6-4 and TRBJ2-3; 8 bases are a match to TRBD2. Germline V lookup: CDR1 MRHNA, CDR2 SNTAGT. There are 16 residues in the CDR3. Trimming cost V 3 bases and J 4 bases; bases outside gene matches: 9.

The rearrangement uses TRBV19 and TRBJ2-7, with D perhaps TRBD1 or TRBD2 (5 bases each). Trimming removed 1 base from V and 3 bases from J, with 13 bases in between. This CDR3 is built from 15 residues. Germline V gives CDR1 LNHDA, CDR2 SQIVND (reference sequence). The chain's CDR3 is CASSIAPGPGYEQYF. CDR3 coding DNA: TGTGCCAGTAGTATAGCCCCGGGACCGGGCTACGAGCAGTACTTC. Full variable domain (remainder filled in from reference TRBV19 and TRBJ2-7): DGGITQSPKYLFRKEGQNVTLSCEQNLNHDAMYWYRQDPGQGLRLIYYSQIVNDFQKGDIAEGYSVSREKKESFPLTVTSAQKNPTAFYLCASSIAPGPGYEQYFGPGTRLTVT.